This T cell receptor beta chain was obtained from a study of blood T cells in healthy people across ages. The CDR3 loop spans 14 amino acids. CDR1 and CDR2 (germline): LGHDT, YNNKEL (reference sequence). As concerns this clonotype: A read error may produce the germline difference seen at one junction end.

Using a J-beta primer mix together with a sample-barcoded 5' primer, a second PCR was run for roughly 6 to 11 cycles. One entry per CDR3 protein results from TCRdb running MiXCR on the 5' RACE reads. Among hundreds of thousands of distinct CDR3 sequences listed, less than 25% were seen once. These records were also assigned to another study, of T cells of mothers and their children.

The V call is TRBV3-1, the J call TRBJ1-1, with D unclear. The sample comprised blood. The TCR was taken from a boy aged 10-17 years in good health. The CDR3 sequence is CASSQQIVGTQAFF. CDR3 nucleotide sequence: TGTGCCAGCAGCCAACAAATTGTTGGCACTCAAGCTTTCTTT.